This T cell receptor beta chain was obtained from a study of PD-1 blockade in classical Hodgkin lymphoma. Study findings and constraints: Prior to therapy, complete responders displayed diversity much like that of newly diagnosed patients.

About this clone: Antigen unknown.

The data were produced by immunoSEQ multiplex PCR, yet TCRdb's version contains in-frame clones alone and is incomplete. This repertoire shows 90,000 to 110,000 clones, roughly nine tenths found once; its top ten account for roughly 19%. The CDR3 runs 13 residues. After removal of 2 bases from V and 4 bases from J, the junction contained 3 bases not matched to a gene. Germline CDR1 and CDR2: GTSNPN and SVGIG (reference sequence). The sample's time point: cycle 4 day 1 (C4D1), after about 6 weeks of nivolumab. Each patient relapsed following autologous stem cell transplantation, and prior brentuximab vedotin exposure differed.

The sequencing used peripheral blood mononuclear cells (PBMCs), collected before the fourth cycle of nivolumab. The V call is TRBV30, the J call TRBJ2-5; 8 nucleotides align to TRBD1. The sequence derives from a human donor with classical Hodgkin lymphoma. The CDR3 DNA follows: TGTGCCTGGAGTCCCGGACAGGGAGAGACCCAGTACTTC. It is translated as CAWSPGQGETQYF.